These 5 T cell receptor beta chains came from one sample sequenced in a study of T cell responses to AZD1222 COVID-19 vaccine. Data came from immunoSEQ multiplex PCR; TCRdb stores just in-frame clones and leaves some out. In the table there are roughly 250,000 clones, approximately 95% of which are singletons. This specimen was peripheral blood, taken on day 0 of AZD1222 vaccination. These receptors were taken from an adult in good health.

Written as DNA, the CDR3 is TGTGCCAGCAGTTACTCACTTCTAGCGGGAGGCCTTAACGAGCAGTACTTC. Its translation: CASSYSLLAGGLNEQYF. This chain uses TRBV6-2 or TRBV6-3 with TRBJ2-7; TRBD2 agrees at 11 bases. V was clipped by 0 bases and J by 5 bases; unmatched bases: 9. The germline CDR1 and CDR2 sequences are MNHEY and SVGEGT. CDR3 length: 17 amino acids.

This chain connects TRBV7-2 to TRBJ1-2; tentative D call: TRBD1 (5 bases). The CDR3 is made up of 13 amino acids. V lost 4 bases to trimming and J lost 5 bases, with 11 bases between them. Germline CDR1 and CDR2: SGHTA and FQGNSA. CDR3 in DNA: TGTGCCAGCAGCTCAGGGATGGGGTATGGCTACACCTTC. The encoded protein is CASSSGMGYGYTF. The full variable domain, its missing parts supplied by reference TRBV7-2 and TRBJ1-2, is GAGVSQSPSNKVTEKGKDVELRCDPISGHTALYWYRQSLGQGLEFLIYFQGNSAPDKSGLPSDRFSAERTGGSVSTLTIQRTQQEDSAVYLCASSSGMGYGYTFGSGTRLTVV.

The chain uses TRBV7-9 and TRBJ1-3, with a tentative D call TRBD1 (5 bases). CDR3 length equals 12 residues. The V gene's germline CDR1 is SEHNR and CDR2 FQNEAQ (reference sequence). The V end lost 6 bases, the J end lost 5 bases, and 8 bases lay between the germline ends. CDR3 sequence: CASREGRNTIYF. The CDR3, as DNA: TGTGCCAGCAGAGAGGGGAGAAACACCATATATTTT.

The chain employs TRBV19 and TRBJ2-2; 9 nucleotides match TRBD1. Germline lookup yields CDR1 LNHDA and CDR2 SQIVND (reference sequence). The length of the CDR3 is 16 residues. Unmatched junction bases numbered 6, after V lost 2 bases and J lost 5 bases. CDR3 amino acids: CASSIRQGGLTGELFF. CDR3 in DNA: TGTGCCAGTAGTATACGACAGGGGGGTTTGACCGGGGAGCTGTTTTTT.

The V and J genes are TRBV9 and TRBJ1-4; TRBD1 aligns across 7 bases. The ends lost 0 bases at V and 1 base at J; junction bases unmatched: 3. CDR3 length: 16 residues. Germline CDR1 SGDLS, CDR2 YYNGEE. The CDR3 sequence: CASSVGPGGTNEKLFF. The CDR3 DNA is TGTGCCAGCAGCGTAGGGCCAGGGGGAACTAATGAAAAACTGTTTTTT.